This T cell receptor (beta chain) is drawn from a study of response to subunit inactivated influenza vaccine. Germline lookup yields CDR1 LNHNV and CDR2 YYDKDF (reference sequence). V lost 1 base to trimming and J lost 5 bases; unmatched junction nucleotides: 3. The CDR3 contains 14 residues. TCRdb reprocessed the RT-PCR reads via MiXCR and lists one record per CDR3 protein. The data hold about 520,000 distinct CDR3 sequences, with around 7.9% observed a single time. This clonotype was seen more than once but under ten times. Its antigen remains unknown. Points from the study as a whole: Authors suggested few new T cells are recruited by each seasonal influenza vaccination.

The sequence was obtained from a man aged 50 to 69 who received an inactivated influenza vaccine. The chain has TRBV15 and TRBJ2-7; 9 bases fit TRBD1. Material: PBMCs from blood, obtained around 25 months after vaccination. The CDR3 region has the DNA TGTGCCACCAGCAGAGTGGGACAGGGCCACGAGCAGTACTTC. Translated, it gives CATSRVGQGHEQYF.